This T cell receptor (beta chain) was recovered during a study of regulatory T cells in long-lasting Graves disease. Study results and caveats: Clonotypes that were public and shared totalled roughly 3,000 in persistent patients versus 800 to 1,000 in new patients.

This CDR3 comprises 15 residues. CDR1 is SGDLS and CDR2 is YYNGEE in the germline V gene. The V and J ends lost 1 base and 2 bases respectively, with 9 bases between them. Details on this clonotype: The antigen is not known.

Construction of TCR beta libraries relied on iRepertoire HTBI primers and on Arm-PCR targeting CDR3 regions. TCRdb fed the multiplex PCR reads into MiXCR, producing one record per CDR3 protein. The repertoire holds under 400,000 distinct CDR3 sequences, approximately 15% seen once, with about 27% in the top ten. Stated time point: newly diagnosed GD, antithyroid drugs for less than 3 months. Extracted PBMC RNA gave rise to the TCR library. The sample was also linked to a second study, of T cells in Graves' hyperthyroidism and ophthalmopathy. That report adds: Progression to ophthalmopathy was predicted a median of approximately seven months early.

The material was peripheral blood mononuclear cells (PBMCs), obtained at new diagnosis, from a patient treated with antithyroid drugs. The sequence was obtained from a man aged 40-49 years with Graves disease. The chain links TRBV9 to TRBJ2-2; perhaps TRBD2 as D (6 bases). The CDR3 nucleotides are TGTGCCAGCAGCGTATCGGGGGTTAACACCGGGGAGCTGTTTTTT. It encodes CASSVSGVNTGELFF.